What follows describes a single T cell receptor beta chain. The target antigen is unknown. This entry is derived from a study of graft-versus-host responses after intestinal transplantation. Looking at the study overall: Following induction with anti-thymocyte globulin, all recipients were given tacrolimus and steroids for two to three years. Overall study results and limits: Allografts of patients with graft-donor T cell macrochimerism showed high graft-versus-host to host-versus-graft clone ratios. GvH clones turned up in recipient marrow; some had shown up first in ileum or blood.

The germline gives CDR1 SGHRS, CDR2 YFSETQ. The V segment lost 3 bases and the J segment 4 bases; nucleotides outside the gene matches: 6. The CDR3 consists of 16 residues. Using immunoSEQ multiplex PCR, the repertoire was profiled, and TCRdb retains in-frame clones only, with some absent. The table has approximately 3,300 clones, about four fifths seen once; the top ten hold approximately 6.7%. Researchers processed graft tissue to release intraepithelial and lamina propria lymphocytes. The sample in question was ileum tissue, obtained roughly 18 and 21 days after intestinal transplantation. The gene calls are TRBV5-1 and TRBJ2-1, with 11 bases lining up with TRBD2. The TCR sequence derives from a human patient who received an intestinal transplant, so some T cells may come from the graft donor. CDR3 coding DNA: TGCGCCAGCAGCTCAGGACTAGCGGGCCCTTACAATGAGCAGTTCTTC. Residues: CASSSGLAGPYNEQFF.